This entry is about one T cell receptor beta chain. Germline loops: CDR1 MDHEN, CDR2 SYDVKM. This CDR3 is built from 16 residues. V was pared by 2 bases and J by 4 bases, with 18 bases between. This record belongs to a study of shared clonotypes between healthy human individuals. The assay was immunoSEQ multiplex PCR, and TCRdb's table has in-frame clones only and misses some. The data hold about 2.4 million clones, with 90% to 95% observed a single time. This receptor was obtained from a man younger than 30 in good health. This chain uses TRBV28 with TRBJ2-7; D is possibly TRBD2 (6 bases). The sample taken for sequencing was naive CD4+ T cells sorted from blood. Subset noted: CD45RA+ positively selected. CDR3 nucleotides: TGTGCCAGCAGTTTAAACCTTCTGGCGGGGCAGTACGAGCAGTACTTC. As protein: CASSLNLLAGQYEQYF.